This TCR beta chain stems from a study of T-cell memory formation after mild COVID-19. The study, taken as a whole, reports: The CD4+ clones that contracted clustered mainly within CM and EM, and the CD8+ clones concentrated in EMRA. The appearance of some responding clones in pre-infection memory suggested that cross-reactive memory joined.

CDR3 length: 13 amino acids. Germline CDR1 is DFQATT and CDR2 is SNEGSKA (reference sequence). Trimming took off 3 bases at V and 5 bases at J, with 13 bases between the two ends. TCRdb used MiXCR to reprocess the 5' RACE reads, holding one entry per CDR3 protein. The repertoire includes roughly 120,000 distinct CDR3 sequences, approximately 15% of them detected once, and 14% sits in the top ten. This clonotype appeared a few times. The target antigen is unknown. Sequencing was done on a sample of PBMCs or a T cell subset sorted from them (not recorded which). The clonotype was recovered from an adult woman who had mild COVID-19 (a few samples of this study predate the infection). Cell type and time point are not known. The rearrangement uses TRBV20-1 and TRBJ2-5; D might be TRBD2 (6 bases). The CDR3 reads CSARTASAETQYF. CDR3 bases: TGCAGTGCTAGGACCGCTAGCGCTGAGACCCAGTACTTC.